One and the same sample provided the 7 T cell receptor beta chains below, sequenced in a study of cytomegalovirus exposure and HLA in healthy donors. The PCR used 60 Vbeta and 13 Jbeta primers. Measured with immunoSEQ multiplex PCR; TCRdb has only the in-frame clones, and not every one. The sample records some 100,000 clones, 55% to 75% being singletons. Sequences were obtained from PBMCs. Receptor source: a woman in her forties or fifties in good health and CMV-seropositive.

This chain links TRBV19 with TRBJ2-5, with TRBD2 identical over 8 bases. The germline gives CDR1 LNHDA, CDR2 SQIVND (reference sequence). The CDR3 runs to 17 residues. With 1 base clipped from V and 3 bases from J, the junction kept 10 bases outside the gene matches. Written as DNA, the CDR3 is TGTGCCAGTAGTATAGTGGCCAGCGGGAGTCATGAAGAGACCCAGTACTTC. Protein sequence: CASSIVASGSHEETQYF.

The chain links TRBV19 to TRBJ2-2; 12 nucleotides align to TRBD2. The V gene end was trimmed by 5 bases and the J gene end by 1 base; junction bases not matched to a gene: 2. The CDR3 is 16 amino acids. Per the germline V gene, CDR1 is LNHDA and CDR2 is SQIVND (reference sequence). The chain's CDR3 is CASSPLAGGNTGELFF. The CDR3 DNA is TGTGCCAGTAGTCCACTAGCGGGAGGGAACACCGGGGAGCTGTTTTTT.

The chain links TRBV9 to TRBJ2-5; the D is unclear. The V gene's germline CDR1 is SGDLS and CDR2 YYNGEE. The CDR3 is 11 amino acids. V lost 0 bases to trimming and J lost 6 bases, with 3 bases between them. CDR3 nucleotide sequence: TGTGCCAGCAGCGTAGGGCAGACCCAGTACTTC. Translated: CASSVGQTQYF.

This clone was counted a few times. The CDR3 here is CASSRTGAGYNEQFF. The CDR3 coding sequence is TGTGCCAGCAGCCGTACAGGGGCGGGCTACAATGAGCAGTTCTTC. The chain is built from TRBV2 and TRBJ2-1; 7 bases match TRBD1. The CDR3 sequence is 15 residues long. Trimming at V came to 6 bases and at J to 3 bases, leaving 8 bases not matched to a gene. The germline gives CDR1 SNHLY, CDR2 FYNNEI.

This clone has a handful of counts. The genes are TRBV5-1 and TRBJ1-5, with D uncertain. In germline, CDR1 is SGHRS, CDR2 YFSETQ. This CDR3 spans 15 amino acids. Trimming removed 0 bases from V and 6 bases from J, with 13 bases in between. This CDR3 is CASSLDLSGSQPQHF. DNA for the CDR3: TGCGCCAGCAGCTTGGATCTCTCGGGAAGTCAGCCCCAGCATTTT.

The sample holds a few counts of this clone. The J gene is TRBJ2-1, the V gene TRBV7-2; TRBD2 might be the D (6 bases). Trimming stripped 5 bases from V and 5 bases from J, with 13 bases between. Germline V CDR1 and CDR2: SGHTA, FQGNSA. The CDR3 is made up of 14 amino acids. The DNA of the CDR3 is TGTGCCAGCAGCCGGGGGAGGCTGGACAATGAGCAGTTCTTC. This encodes CASSRGRLDNEQFF. Filled out from reference TRBV7-2 and TRBJ2-1, the complete variable domain reads GAGVSQSPSNKVTEKGKDVELRCDPISGHTALYWYRQSLGQGLEFLIYFQGNSAPDKSGLPSDRFSAERTGGSVSTLTIQRTQQEDSAVYLCASSRGRLDNEQFFGPGTRLTVL.

The J gene is TRBJ2-2, the V gene TRBV5-1, with TRBD2 matching over 9 bases. The germline V gene encodes CDR1 SGHRS and CDR2 YFSETQ. The J segment lost 1 base and the V segment lost 3 bases, leaving 4 bases of the junction unmatched. The CDR3 length is 16 residues. CDR3 sequence reads: CASSSWTSENTGELFF. The CDR3 DNA follows: TGCGCCAGCAGCTCGTGGACTAGCGAGAACACCGGGGAGCTGTTTTTT.